Each of the 2 T cell receptor beta chains below was sequenced from the same sample in a study of response to subunit inactivated influenza vaccine. TCRdb reprocessed the RT-PCR reads via MiXCR and lists one record per CDR3 protein. The sample consists of about 830,000 distinct CDR3 sequences, 15% to 20% of them appearing once. The material was PBMCs from blood, obtained approximately 5 days after vaccination. These receptors were collected from a man aged 45 to 65 who received an inactivated influenza vaccine.

This clonotype was counted between two and nine times. The chain joins TRBV10-2 to TRBJ1-4; D uncertain. Trimming pared 4 bases from V and 8 bases from J, leaving 11 bases between. The CDR3 runs 13 residues. From germline, CDR1 is WSHSY and CDR2 SAAADI. CDR3 bases: TGCGCCAGCAGTGGAAATATGGCGGAAAAACTGTTTTTT. This translates into CASSGNMAEKLFF.

The chain recombines TRBV9 with TRBJ2-2; 9 nucleotides agree with TRBD2. CDR1 and CDR2 from the germline V gene are SGDLS and YYNGEE. V was pared by 0 bases and J by 4 bases, with 1 base of the junction left unmatched. The CDR3 runs to 15 residues. CDR3 sequence (DNA): TGTGCCAGCAGCGTAGCTAGCGGGATCACCGGGGAGCTGTTTTTT. Protein: CASSVASGITGELFF. Based on the CDR3 plus reference TRBV9 and TRBJ2-2, the full variable domain is DSGVTQTPKHLITATGQRVTLRCSPRSGDLSVYWYQQSLDQGLQFLIQYYNGEERAKGNILERFSAQQFPDLHSELNLSSLELGDSALYFCASSVASGITGELFFGEGSRLTVL.